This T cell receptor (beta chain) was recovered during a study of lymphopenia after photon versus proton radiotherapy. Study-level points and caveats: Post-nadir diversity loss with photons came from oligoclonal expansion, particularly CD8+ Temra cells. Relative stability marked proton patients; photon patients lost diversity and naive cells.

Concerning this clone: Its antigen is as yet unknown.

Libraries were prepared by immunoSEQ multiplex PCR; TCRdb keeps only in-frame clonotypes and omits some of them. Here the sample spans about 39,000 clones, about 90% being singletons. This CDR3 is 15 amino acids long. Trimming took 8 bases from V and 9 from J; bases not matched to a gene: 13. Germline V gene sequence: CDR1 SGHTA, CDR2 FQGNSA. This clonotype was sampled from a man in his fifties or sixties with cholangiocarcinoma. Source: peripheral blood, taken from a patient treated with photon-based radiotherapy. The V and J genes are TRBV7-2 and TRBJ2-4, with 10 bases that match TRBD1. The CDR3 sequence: CASGNAGTGAVIQYF. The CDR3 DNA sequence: TGTGCCAGCGGCAATGCCGGGACAGGGGCAGTCATTCAGTACTTC.